The TCR beta chain described here comes from a study of blood T cell repertoires in COVID-19. Germline CDR1 reads SGHNT; CDR2 reads YYREEE (reference sequence). The CDR3 is made up of 13 amino acids. J lost 3 bases, V lost 5 bases, and 3 bases had no gene match. The assay was immunoSEQ multiplex PCR, and TCRdb's table has in-frame clones only and misses some. The repertoire includes about 260,000 clones, 80% to 90% of them detected once, and approximately 2% sits in the top ten. The source of this sequence is a man aged 25 to 40 with active or convalescent COVID-19. Source material: peripheral blood. V and J are TRBV5-4 and TRBJ2-5; 8 nucleotides align to TRBD1. The CDR3 bases are TGTGCCAGCAGGACAGGGGAGGAAGAGACCCAGTACTTC. Its translation is CASRTGEEETQYF.